The subject of this entry is one T cell receptor (beta chain). Its antigen remains unidentified. This entry belongs to a study of CXCR3-negative and CXCR3-positive naive CD8 T cells. General observations from the study: Most assays used freshly isolated PBMCs, as cryopreservation partially reduced CXCR3. More hydrophobic TRB CDR3s occurred in CXCR3-positive than in CXCR3-negative naive cells.

Germline CDR1 and CDR2: SGDLS and YYNGEE. The CDR3 totals 13 residues. The authors prepared UMI-labeled TRB cDNA libraries by 5' RACE. With the 5' RACE reads reprocessed, TCRdb shows one record per CDR3 protein and no DNA. The sample totals around 150,000 distinct CDR3 sequences. Sequencing was carried out using naive CXCR3+ CD8+ T cells from blood. The subset here: CD45RO-CCR7+CD27+CD95- naive CD8+ T cells expressing CXCR3 (TNR3+). The rearrangement uses TRBV9 and TRBJ2-2. This TCR came from a human donor in good health. Some clones in this sample may be carry-over from other donors' samples. The CDR3 is CASSASNTGELFF. The whole variable domain, filled in from reference TRBV9 and TRBJ2-2, reads DSGVTQTPKHLITATGQRVTLRCSPRSGDLSVYWYQQSLDQGLQFLIQYYNGEERAKGNILERFSAQQFPDLHSELNLSSLELGDSALYFCASSASNTGELFFGEGSRLTVL.